A single sample gave rise to the 5 T cell receptor beta chains below, sequenced in a study of graft-versus-host responses after intestinal transplantation. Clones were sequenced by immunoSEQ multiplex PCR, and TCRdb holds only the in-frame ones, with some missing. This sample yields about 99,000 clones, of which 87% are seen a single time; more than 0.8% belongs to the top ten. Their antigens are not known. Here the sequenced sample was unstimulated CD4+ T cells sorted from spleen or lymph node cells, taken before intestinal transplant. These receptor sequences come from a human donor who received an intestinal transplant.

This chain links TRBV19 with TRBJ2-5; 7 bases agree with TRBD2. V was pared by 7 bases and J by 0 bases, with 8 bases of the junction left unmatched. CDR1 is LNHDA, CDR2 SQIVND, per germline (reference sequence). This CDR3 region has 15 residues. The CDR3 DNA follows: TGTGCCAGTAACGAGTTCGGGGGGAACCAAGAGACCCAGTACTTC. This translates into CASNEFGGNQETQYF.

The chain combines TRBV27 with TRBJ2-5, with 9 bases lining up with TRBD1. The CDR3 loop spans 15 amino acids. Germline-derived CDR1 and CDR2 are MNHEY and SMNVEV (reference sequence). Trimming cost V 6 bases and J 7 bases; bases outside gene matches: 12. The CDR3 is CASRLQGALIRTQYF. In DNA form, the CDR3 reads TGTGCCAGCAGACTACAGGGGGCGCTTATACGGACCCAGTACTTC.

This clone was observed a handful of times. The chain has TRBV6-1 and TRBJ1-2, with 8 bases aligning to TRBD1. V was pared by 4 bases and J by 5 bases, with 0 bases of the junction left unmatched. CDR1 and CDR2 from the germline V gene are MNHNS and SASEGT. This CDR3 region has 12 residues. The CDR3 nucleotides read TGTGCCAGCAGTGGACAGGGGTATGGCTACACCTTC. This encodes CASSGQGYGYTF.

V and J are TRBV27 and TRBJ2-2, with 8 nucleotides matching TRBD1. The CDR3 has 16 amino acids. Per the germline V gene, CDR1 is MNHEY and CDR2 is SMNVEV (reference sequence). Losses at the gene ends were 5 bases for V and 8 bases for J; bases not matched to a gene: 13. CDR3 sequence reads: CASSPRQGKGEGELFF. Written as DNA, the CDR3 is TGTGCCAGCAGTCCCCGACAGGGGAAAGGCGAGGGGGAGCTGTTTTTT.

This clone appeared a single time. The genes are TRBV11-2 and TRBJ2-2; no clear D. The CDR3 has 15 amino acids. V was shortened by 1 base and J by 7 bases, with 13 bases between the two germline ends. Germline V gene sequence: CDR1 SGHAT, CDR2 FQNNGV. The CDR3 nucleotides read TGTGCCAGCAGCTTAGCGTTGGGTAGGATCGGGGAGCTGTTTTTT. Translating gives CASSLALGRIGELFF.